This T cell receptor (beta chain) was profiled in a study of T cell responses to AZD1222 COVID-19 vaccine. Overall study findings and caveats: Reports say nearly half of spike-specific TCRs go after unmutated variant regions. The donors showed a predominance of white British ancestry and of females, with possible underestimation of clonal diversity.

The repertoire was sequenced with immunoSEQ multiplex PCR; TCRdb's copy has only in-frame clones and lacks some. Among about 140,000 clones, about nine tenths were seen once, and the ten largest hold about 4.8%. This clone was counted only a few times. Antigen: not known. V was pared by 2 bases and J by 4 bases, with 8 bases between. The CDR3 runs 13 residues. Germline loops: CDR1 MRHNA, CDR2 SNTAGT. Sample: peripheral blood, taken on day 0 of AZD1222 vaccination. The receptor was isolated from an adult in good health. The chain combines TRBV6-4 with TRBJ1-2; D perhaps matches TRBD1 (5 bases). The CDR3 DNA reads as TGTGCCAGCAGTGACAGGGACGGCTATGGCTACACCTTC. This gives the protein CASSDRDGYGYTF.